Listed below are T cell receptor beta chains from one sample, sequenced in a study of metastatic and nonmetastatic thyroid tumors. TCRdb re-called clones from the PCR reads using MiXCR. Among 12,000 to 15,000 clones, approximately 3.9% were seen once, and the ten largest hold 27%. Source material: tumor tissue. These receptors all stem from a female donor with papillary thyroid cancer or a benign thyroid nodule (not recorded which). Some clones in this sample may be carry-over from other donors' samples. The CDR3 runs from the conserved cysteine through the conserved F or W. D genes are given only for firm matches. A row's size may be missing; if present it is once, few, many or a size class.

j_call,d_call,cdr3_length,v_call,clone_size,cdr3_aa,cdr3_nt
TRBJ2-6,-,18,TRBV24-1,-,CATSAQGATLSGANVLTF,TGTGCCACCAGTGCCCAAGGGGCTACGTTATCTGGGGCCAACGTCCTGACTTTC
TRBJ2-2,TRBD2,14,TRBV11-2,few,CASSRTSGTGELFF,TGTGCCAGCAGCCGGACTAGCGGCACCGGGGAGCTGTTTTTT
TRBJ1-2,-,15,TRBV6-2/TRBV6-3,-,CASSYGLEGGYGYTF,TGTGCCAGCAGTTACGGTTTGGAGGGGGGCTATGGCTACACCTTC
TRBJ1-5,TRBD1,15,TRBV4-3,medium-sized,CASSQRTGGNQPQHF,TGCGCCAGCAGTCAGAGGACAGGGGGCAATCAGCCCCAGCATTTT
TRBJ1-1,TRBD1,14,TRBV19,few,CASMRGRGNTEAFF,TGTGCCAGTATGAGGGGGCGCGGGAACACTGAAGCTTTCTTT
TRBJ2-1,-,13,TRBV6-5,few,CASSAPARYEQFF,TGTGCCAGCAGTGCGCCAGCGAGATATGAGCAGTTCTTC
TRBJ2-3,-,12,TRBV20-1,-,CSASGITDTQYF,TGCAGTGCTAGCGGGATCACAGATACGCAGTATTTT
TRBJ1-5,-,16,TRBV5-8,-,CASSLWGGAGNQPQHF,TGTGCCAGCAGCTTGTGGGGAGGGGCTGGCAATCAGCCCCAGCATTTT
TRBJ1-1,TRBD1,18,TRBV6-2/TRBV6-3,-,CASSRHVTGEGWGTEAFF,TGTGCCAGCAGTCGACATGTGACAGGGGAAGGTTGGGGCACTGAAGCTTTCTTT
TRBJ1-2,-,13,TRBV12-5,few,CASGSDTSYGYTF,TGTGCTAGTGGTTCGGACACCTCCTATGGCTACACCTTC
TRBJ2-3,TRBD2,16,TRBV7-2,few,CASMQSDRDWGGTQYF,TGTGCCAGCATGCAATCCGACCGGGACTGGGGGGGTACGCAGTATTTT
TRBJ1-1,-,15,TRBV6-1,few,CASSPHDSMNTEAFF,TGTGCCAGCAGTCCTCACGACAGCATGAACACTGAAGCTTTCTTT
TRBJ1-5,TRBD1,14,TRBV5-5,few,CASSSGQGDQPQHF,TGTGCCAGCAGCTCGGGACAGGGGGATCAGCCCCAGCATTTT
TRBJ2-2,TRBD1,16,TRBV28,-,CASRLTGGLPTGELFF,TGTGCCAGCAGATTGACAGGGGGCCTACCCACCGGGGAGCTGTTTTTT
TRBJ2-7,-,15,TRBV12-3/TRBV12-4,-,CASSSSGVGNYEQYF,TGTGCCAGCAGTTCATCAGGAGTGGGGAACTACGAGCAGTACTTC
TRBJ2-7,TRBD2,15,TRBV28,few,CASNVAGLLSYEQYF,TGTGCCAGCAATGTAGCGGGTTTACTATCCTACGAGCAGTACTTC
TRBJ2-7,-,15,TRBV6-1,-,CASSLAPGQTYEQYF,TGTGCCAGCAGTTTAGCCCCCGGACAGACCTACGAGCAGTACTTC
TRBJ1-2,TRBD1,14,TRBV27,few,CASSSQTGGYGYTF,TGTGCCAGCAGTTCGCAGACAGGGGGTTATGGCTACACCTTC
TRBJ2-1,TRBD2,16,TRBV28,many,CASSLLGRVRYGEQFF,TGTGCCAGCAGTTTACTTGGGAGGGTAAGGTATGGTGAGCAGTTCTTC
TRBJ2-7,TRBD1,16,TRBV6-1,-,CASRDSGTGVTYEQYF,TGTGCCAGCAGGGATTCCGGGACAGGGGTAACCTACGAGCAGTACTTC
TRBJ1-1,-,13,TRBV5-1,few,CASSVQTNTEAFF,TGCGCCAGCAGCGTACAGACGAACACTGAAGCTTTCTTT
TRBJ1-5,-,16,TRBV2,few,CASSRLDRTVNQPQHF,TGTGCCAGCAGTCGCCTAGACAGGACTGTCAATCAGCCCCAGCATTTT
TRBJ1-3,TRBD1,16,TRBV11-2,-,CASSQPQGAAGNTIYF,TGTGCCAGCAGCCAACCACAGGGGGCAGCTGGAAACACCATATATTTT
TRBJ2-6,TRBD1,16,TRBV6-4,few,CASSAGTGSGANVLTF,TGTGCCAGCAGTGCCGGGACAGGCTCTGGGGCCAACGTCCTGACTTTC
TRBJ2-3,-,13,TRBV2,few,CASSRELETTQYF,TGTGCCAGCAGTCGAGAGCTTGAAACTACGCAGTATTTT
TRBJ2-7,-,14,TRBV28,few,CASSFGADVREQYF,TGTGCCAGCAGTTTTGGCGCAGACGTGCGCGAGCAGTACTTC
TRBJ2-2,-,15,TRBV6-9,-,CASSDSRTDTGELFF,TGTGCCAGCAGTGATTCTCGGACTGACACCGGGGAGCTGTTTTTT
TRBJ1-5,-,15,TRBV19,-,CASSIYTDSNQPQHF,TGTGCCAGTAGTATTTATACAGATAGCAATCAGCCCCAGCATTTT
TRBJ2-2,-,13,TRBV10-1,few,CASSEQSGGELFF,TGCGCCAGCAGTGAACAGTCGGGCGGGGAGCTGTTTTTT
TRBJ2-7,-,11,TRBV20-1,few,CSALGSDEQYF,TGCAGTGCTTTGGGAAGCGACGAGCAGTACTTC
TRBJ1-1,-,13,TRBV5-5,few,CASSFPGITEAFF,TGTGCCAGCAGCTTCCCCGGTATCACTGAGGCTTTCTTT